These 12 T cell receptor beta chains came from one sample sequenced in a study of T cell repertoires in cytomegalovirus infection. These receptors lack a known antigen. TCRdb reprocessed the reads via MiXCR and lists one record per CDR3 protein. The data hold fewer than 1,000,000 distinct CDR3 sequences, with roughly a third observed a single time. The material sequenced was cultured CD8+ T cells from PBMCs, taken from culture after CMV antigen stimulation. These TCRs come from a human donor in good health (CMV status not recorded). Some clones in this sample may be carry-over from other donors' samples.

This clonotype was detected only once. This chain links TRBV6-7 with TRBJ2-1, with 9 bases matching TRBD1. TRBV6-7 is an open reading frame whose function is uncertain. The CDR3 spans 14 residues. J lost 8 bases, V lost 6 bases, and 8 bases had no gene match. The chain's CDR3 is CASSSRDRVHEQFF. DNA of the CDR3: TGTGCCAGCAGCAGCCGGGACAGGGTTCATGAGCAGTTCTTC.

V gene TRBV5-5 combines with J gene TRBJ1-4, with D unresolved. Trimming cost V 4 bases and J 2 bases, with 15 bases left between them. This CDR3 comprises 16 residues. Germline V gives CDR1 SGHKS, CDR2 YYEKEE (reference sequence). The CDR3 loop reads CASSKDPLLTNEKLFF. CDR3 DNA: TGTGCCAGCAGCAAAGACCCTCTCTTGACTAATGAAAAACTGTTTTTT.

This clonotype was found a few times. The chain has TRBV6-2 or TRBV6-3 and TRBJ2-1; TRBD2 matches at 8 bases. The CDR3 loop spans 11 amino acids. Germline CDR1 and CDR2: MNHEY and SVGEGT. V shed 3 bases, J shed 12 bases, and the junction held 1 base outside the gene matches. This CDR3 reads CASSYAGGQFF. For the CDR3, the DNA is TGTGCCAGCAGTTATGCGGGGGGGCAGTTCTTC.

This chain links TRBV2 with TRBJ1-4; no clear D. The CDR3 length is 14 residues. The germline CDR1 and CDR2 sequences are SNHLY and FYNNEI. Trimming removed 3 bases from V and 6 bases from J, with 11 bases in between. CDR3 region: CASSDSGSDEKLFF. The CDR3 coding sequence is TGTGCCAGCAGTGATTCGGGATCCGATGAAAAACTGTTTTTT.

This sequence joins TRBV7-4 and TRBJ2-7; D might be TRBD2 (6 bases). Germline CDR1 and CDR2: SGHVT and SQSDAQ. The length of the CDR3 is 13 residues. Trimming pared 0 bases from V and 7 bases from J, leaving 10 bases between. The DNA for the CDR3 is TGTGCCAGCAGCTTAGCGCCGGGGAGGGAGCAGTACGTC. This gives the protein CASSLAPGREQYV.

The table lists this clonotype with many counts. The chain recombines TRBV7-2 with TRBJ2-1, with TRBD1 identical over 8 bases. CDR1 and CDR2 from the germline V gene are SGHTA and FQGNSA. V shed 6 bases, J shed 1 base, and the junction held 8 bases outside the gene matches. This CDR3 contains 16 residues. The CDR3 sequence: CASRFQGAGSYNEQFF. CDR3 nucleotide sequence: TGTGCCAGCAGGTTTCAGGGGGCTGGGTCCTACAATGAGCAGTTCTTC.

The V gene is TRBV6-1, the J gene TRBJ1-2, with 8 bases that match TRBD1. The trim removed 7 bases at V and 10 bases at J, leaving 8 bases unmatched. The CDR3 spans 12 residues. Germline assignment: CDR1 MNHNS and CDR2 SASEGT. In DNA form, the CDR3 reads TGTGCCAGCATGAGGACAGGGAGGAACTACACCTTC. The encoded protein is CASMRTGRNYTF.

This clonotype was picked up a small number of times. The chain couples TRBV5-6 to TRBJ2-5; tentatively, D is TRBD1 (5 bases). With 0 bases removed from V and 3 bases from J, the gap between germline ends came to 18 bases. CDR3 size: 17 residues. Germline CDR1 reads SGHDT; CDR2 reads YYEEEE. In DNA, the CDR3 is TGTGCCAGCAGCTTGGAGTGGGGCCCCGACCCTAAAGAGACCCAGTACTTC. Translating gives CASSLEWGPDPKETQYF.

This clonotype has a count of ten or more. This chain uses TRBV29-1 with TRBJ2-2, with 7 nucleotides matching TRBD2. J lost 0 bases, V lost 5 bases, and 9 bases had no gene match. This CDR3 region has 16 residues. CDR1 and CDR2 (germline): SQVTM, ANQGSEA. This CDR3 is CSVRVTSSANTGELFF. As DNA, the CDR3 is TGCAGCGTTCGTGTGACTAGCAGTGCGAACACCGGGGAGCTGTTTTTT.

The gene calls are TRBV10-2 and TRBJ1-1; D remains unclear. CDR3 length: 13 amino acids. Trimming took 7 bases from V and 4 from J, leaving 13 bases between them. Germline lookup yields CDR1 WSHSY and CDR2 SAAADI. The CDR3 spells CASTLLKSTEAFF. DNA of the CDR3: TGCGCCAGCACTCTCCTAAAGTCCACTGAAGCTTTCTTT.

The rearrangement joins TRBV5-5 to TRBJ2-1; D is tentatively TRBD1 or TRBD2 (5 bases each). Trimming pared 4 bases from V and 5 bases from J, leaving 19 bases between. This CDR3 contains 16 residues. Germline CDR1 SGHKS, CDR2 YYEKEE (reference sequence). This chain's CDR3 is CASSPGWDPGNNEQFF. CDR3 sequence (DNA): TGTGCCAGCAGCCCCGGTTGGGACCCGGGGAACAATGAGCAGTTCTTC.

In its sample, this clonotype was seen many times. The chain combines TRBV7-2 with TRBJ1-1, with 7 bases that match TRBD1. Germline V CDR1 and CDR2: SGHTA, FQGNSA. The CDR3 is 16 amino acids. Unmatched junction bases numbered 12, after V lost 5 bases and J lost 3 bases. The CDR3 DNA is TGTGCCAGCAGCCGAGGGCTGACAGGGCCCCACACTGAAGCTTTCTTT. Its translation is CASSRGLTGPHTEAFF.